The 24 T cell receptor beta chains in this list originate from one sample, sequenced in a study of CD8 T cells in ankylosing spondylitis. Each CDR3 protein is one row after TCRdb ran MiXCR on the 5' RACE reads. The sample has approximately 200,000 distinct CDR3 sequences; over 10% are singletons. Sequenced input: blood, either unsorted or a sorted T cell fraction (not recorded which). The receptors stem from a male donor with ankylosing spondylitis or in good health (not recorded which).

This clonotype was found many times. V is TRBV6-4 and J is TRBJ2-2, with D possibly being TRBD2 (6 bases). The CDR3 totals 17 residues. Between the trimmed V and J ends, which lost 2 bases and 1 base, there was a span of 14 bases. CDR1 MRHNA and CDR2 SNTAGT come from the germline V gene. As DNA, the CDR3 is TGTGCCAGCAGTGACACCATGTCGGGAGAGAACACCGGGGAGCTGTTTTTT. It translates to CASSDTMSGENTGELFF.

J is TRBJ1-1 and V is TRBV4-1; D is unresolved. V was shortened by 6 bases and J by 0 bases, with 5 bases between the two germline ends. CDR3 length: 12 residues. The V gene's germline CDR1 is MGHRA and CDR2 YSYEKL. CDR3 sequence: CASRAVNTEAFF. CDR3 sequence (DNA): TGCGCCAGCAGGGCGGTGAACACTGAAGCTTTCTTT.

In this sample, this clonotype turned up many times. The junction departs from the called germline gene at one end, perhaps through a read error. The chain couples TRBV29-1 to TRBJ2-7; perhaps TRBD2 as D (6 bases). This CDR3 has 12 amino acids. The V gene's germline CDR1 is SQVTM and CDR2 ANQGSEA. CDR3 protein: CSAIVDPGGLHF. For the CDR3, the DNA is TGCAGCGCCATAGTCGATCCCGGGGGACTCCACTTC.

This rearrangement joins TRBV7-9 to TRBJ1-1, with D unresolved. The germline gives CDR1 SEHNR, CDR2 FQNEAQ (reference sequence). Trimming removed 2 bases at V and 4 bases at J, with 11 bases between. The length of the CDR3 is 14 residues. CDR3 nucleotide sequence: TGTGCCAGCAGCTTATTCGAGGAGAGCACTGAAGCTTTCTTT. It specifies CASSLFEESTEAFF.

The rearrangement links TRBV12-3 or TRBV12-4 to TRBJ1-1, with 9 nucleotides matching TRBD1. The CDR3 consists of 14 residues. After removal of 7 bases from V and 1 base from J, the junction contained 4 bases not matched to a gene. The CDR3 coding sequence is TGTGCCAGCACCCAGGACAGGGGGAACACTGAAGCTTTCTTT. It specifies CASTQDRGNTEAFF.

This chain joins TRBV3-1 and TRBJ2-1; a weak D match, TRBD2 (7 bases). The germline gives CDR1 LGHDT, CDR2 YNNKEL (reference sequence). V was shortened by 4 bases and J by 6 bases, with 16 bases between the two germline ends. This CDR3 is 15 amino acids long. DNA of the CDR3: TGTGCCAGCAGCCTGGGGGGGGGGCGGAGCAATGAGCAGTTCTTC. Its protein is CASSLGGGRSNEQFF.

This clonotype has a handful of counts. This chain links TRBV29-1 with TRBJ2-7; maybe TRBD1 (7 bases). There are 14 residues in the CDR3. V lost 6 bases and J 4 bases, leaving 19 bases between the germline ends. Germline CDR1 and CDR2: SQVTM and ANQGSEA. CDR3: CSVQGGDWGYEQYF. CDR3 bases: TGCAGCGTCCAGGGGGGCGACTGGGGTTACGAGCAGTACTTC.

This clonotype was observed a handful of times. V and J are TRBV27 and TRBJ2-7; tentative D call: TRBD1 (6 bases). Germline V gives CDR1 MNHEY, CDR2 SMNVEV (reference sequence). The CDR3 has 13 residues. The V gene lost 10 bases and the J gene lost 0 bases, with 13 bases spanning the gap. CDR3 bases: TGTGCCACCGGTCTAGGGGGCTCCTACGAGCAGTACTTC. Translating gives CATGLGGSYEQYF.

The chain links TRBV27 to TRBJ1-5; D gene uncertain. The CDR3 runs to 14 residues. V was shortened by 4 bases and J by 6 bases, with 13 bases between the two germline ends. CDR1 is MNHEY and CDR2 is SMNVEV in the germline V gene (reference sequence). Here the CDR3 reads CASSSIPPGQPQHF. The DNA of the CDR3 is TGTGCCAGCAGTTCAATACCTCCGGGTCAGCCCCAGCATTTT.

This clonotype has only a few counts. The V gene is TRBV6-5, the J gene TRBJ1-1; D is unclear. The germline V and J ends were trimmed by 2 bases and 8 bases, with 9 bases remaining between them. CDR3 length: 12 amino acids. CDR1 is MNHEY and CDR2 is SVGAGI in the germline V gene. In DNA, the CDR3 is TGTGCCAGCAGTTACGGGGAGGGAGAAGCTTTCTTT. As protein: CASSYGEGEAFF.

The rearrangement links TRBV2 to TRBJ1-1; D unclear. Per the germline V gene, CDR1 is SNHLY and CDR2 is FYNNEI. This CDR3 is built from 13 residues. V was clipped by 6 bases and J by 0 bases, with 8 bases between them. The CDR3 DNA is TGTGCCAGCAGCGGCTACTTGAACACTGAAGCTTTCTTT. The encoded protein is CASSGYLNTEAFF.

This clonotype came up a few times. The rearrangement uses TRBV2 and TRBJ1-4, with D unresolved. The CDR3 extends over 15 amino acids. V lost 4 bases to trimming and J lost 6 bases, with 15 bases between them. From germline, CDR1 is SNHLY and CDR2 FYNNEI. The CDR3 spells CASSGPPTEDEKLFF. In nucleotides, the CDR3 is TGTGCCAGCAGTGGCCCCCCCACCGAGGATGAAAAACTGTTTTTT. Filled out from reference TRBV2 and TRBJ1-4, the complete variable domain reads EPEVTQTPSHQVTQMGQEVILRCVPISNHLYFYWYRQILGQKVEFLVSFYNNEISEKSEIFDDQFSVERPDGSNFTLKIRSTKLEDSAMYFCASSGPPTEDEKLFFGSGTQLSVL.

This clonotype was found many times. This rearrangement joins TRBV10-2 to TRBJ2-7; a weak D match, TRBD1 (7 bases). Germline values: CDR1 WSHSY, CDR2 SAAADI. This CDR3 contains 15 residues. V was shortened by 9 bases and J by 4 bases, with 22 bases between the two germline ends. The CDR3 DNA reads TGCGCCAGTACGGAGGGTCCCGGGACAGATTACGAGCAGTACTTC. Encoded protein: CASTEGPGTDYEQYF.

The chain carries TRBV27 and TRBJ2-5; 9 bases fit TRBD2. The CDR3 spans 15 residues. Germline trimming cut 5 bases from V and 2 bases from J; bases unmatched to any gene: 6. Per the germline V gene, CDR1 is MNHEY and CDR2 is SMNVEV (reference sequence). Here the CDR3 reads CASSPLGLAQETQYF. The CDR3 nucleotides are TGTGCCAGCAGTCCGCTGGGACTAGCACAAGAGACCCAGTACTTC.

In its sample, this clonotype was seen a few times. V and J are TRBV27 and TRBJ2-1; the D gene is possibly TRBD2 (5 bases). Trimming cost V 0 bases and J 1 base, with 13 bases left between them. CDR1 is MNHEY, CDR2 SMNVEV, per germline (reference sequence). This CDR3 region has 17 residues. In nucleotides, the CDR3 is TGTGCCAGCAGTTTATCTTCCGGCGGGTCTTCCTACAATGAGCAGTTCTTC. This gives the protein CASSLSSGGSSYNEQFF.

This clonotype was seen only a few times. The chain couples TRBV27 to TRBJ1-6; TRBD1 agrees at 7 bases. Germline values: CDR1 MNHEY, CDR2 SMNVEV (reference sequence). With 5 bases clipped from V and 8 bases from J, the junction kept 12 bases outside the gene matches. This CDR3 is built from 16 residues. This CDR3 is CASSPGVTGTYSPLHF. CDR3 DNA sequence: TGTGCCAGCAGTCCCGGGGTGACAGGGACCTATTCACCCCTCCACTTT.

This clonotype has a handful of counts. The rearrangement uses TRBV10-1 and TRBJ2-5; no clear D. The length of the CDR3 is 14 residues. From germline, CDR1 is WNHNN and CDR2 SYGVQD (reference sequence). V shed 0 bases and J shed 5 bases, with 10 bases lying between them. For the CDR3, the DNA is TGCGCCAGCAGTGAGTCCCGGCTGGGGGAGACCCAGTACTTC. Translated: CASSESRLGETQYF.

The J gene is TRBJ2-1, the V gene TRBV20-1, with a weak D call TRBD2 (7 bases). Germline V gene data show CDR1 as DFQATT and CDR2 as SNEGSKA (reference sequence). The CDR3 covers 16 residues. V lost 3 bases, J lost 0 bases, and 15 bases lay in between. The CDR3 DNA follows: TGCAGTGCTAGGGCCCGGGGGGCCTTCTCCTACAATGAGCAGTTCTTC. Translating it yields CSARARGAFSYNEQFF.

The table lists this clonotype with many counts. The DNA of the CDR3 is TGTGCCAGCAGCGGGGACAGTAATGAGCAGTTCTTC. Its translation is CASSGDSNEQFF. The chain couples TRBV5-6 to TRBJ2-1, with 7 bases identical to TRBD1. This CDR3 has 12 residues. The germline V gene encodes CDR1 SGHDT and CDR2 YYEEEE. J lost 7 bases, V lost 4 bases, and 2 bases had no gene match. The whole variable domain, remainder taken from reference TRBV5-6 and TRBJ2-1, is DAGVTQSPTHLIKTRGQQVTLRCSPKSGHDTVSWYQQALGQGPQFIFQYYEEEERQRGNFPDRFSGHQFPNYSSELNVNALLLGDSALYLCASSGDSNEQFFGPGTRLTVL.

This clonotype was observed a handful of times. This chain links TRBV12-3 or TRBV12-4 with TRBJ2-7; 8 bases match TRBD2. There are 14 residues in the CDR3. Losses at the gene ends were 2 bases for V and 5 bases for J; bases not matched to a gene: 5. The CDR3 region is CASSLTAGGDEQYF. The CDR3 region has the DNA TGTGCCAGCAGTTTAACGGCGGGAGGCGACGAGCAGTACTTC.

The chain joins TRBV18 to TRBJ2-4; D is unresolved. Germline loops: CDR1 KGHSH, CDR2 LQKENI. The V gene lost 2 bases and the J gene lost 3 bases, with 11 bases spanning the gap. This CDR3 is 15 amino acids long. The CDR3 loop reads CASSPWQSNKNIQYF. For the CDR3, the DNA is TGTGCCAGCTCACCATGGCAGTCTAACAAAAACATTCAGTACTTC.

The rearrangement joins TRBV10-2 to TRBJ1-2; the D gene is possibly TRBD1 (5 bases). The CDR3 is 12 amino acids. V lost 4 bases, J lost 6 bases, and 9 bases lay in between. Germline V gene sequence: CDR1 WSHSY, CDR2 SAAADI. The CDR3 DNA follows: TGCGCCAGCAGTGCAGGGTCCGATGGCTACACCTTC. Translating it yields CASSAGSDGYTF.

This chain joins TRBV7-6 and TRBJ2-7; D unclear. Germline CDR1 is SGHVS and CDR2 is FNYEAQ. The CDR3 contains 15 residues. Trimming took off 5 bases at V and 5 bases at J, with 19 bases between the two ends. This CDR3 reads CASSPLRQVGNEQYF. The CDR3 region has the DNA TGTGCCAGCAGCCCCCTCAGGCAGGTGGGCAACGAGCAGTACTTC.

This clonotype was seen only a few times. The chain couples TRBV7-2 to TRBJ2-7; 8 bases line up with TRBD1. V lost 4 bases, J lost 0 bases, and 8 bases stayed unmatched. CDR3 length: 16 amino acids. Germline CDR1 and CDR2: SGHTA and FQGNSA. CDR3 nucleotide sequence: TGTGCCAGCAGCTCAGACAGGGGTCTCATCTCCTACGAGCAGTACTTC. Translation: CASSSDRGLISYEQYF.